This TCR beta chain was profiled in a study of cytomegalovirus exposure and HLA in healthy donors. In the PCR, 60 Vbeta and 13 Jbeta primers were used. Repertoires were generated with immunoSEQ multiplex PCR, while TCRdb's copy carries only in-frame clones and drops some. The sample lists some 180,000 clones; about 80% were seen once. CDR3 size: 16 residues. CDR1 is LNHDA, CDR2 SQIVND, per germline (reference sequence). Trimming took 4 bases from V and 4 from J; bases not matched to a gene: 6. The V call is TRBV19, the J call TRBJ2-1; 11 bases map to TRBD2. Sequencing used PBMCs. The source is a man younger than 35 in good health and CMV-seronegative. The CDR3 reads CASSTPGLAEYNEQFF. In DNA, the CDR3 is TGTGCCAGTAGTACCCCGGGACTAGCGGAATACAATGAGCAGTTCTTC.